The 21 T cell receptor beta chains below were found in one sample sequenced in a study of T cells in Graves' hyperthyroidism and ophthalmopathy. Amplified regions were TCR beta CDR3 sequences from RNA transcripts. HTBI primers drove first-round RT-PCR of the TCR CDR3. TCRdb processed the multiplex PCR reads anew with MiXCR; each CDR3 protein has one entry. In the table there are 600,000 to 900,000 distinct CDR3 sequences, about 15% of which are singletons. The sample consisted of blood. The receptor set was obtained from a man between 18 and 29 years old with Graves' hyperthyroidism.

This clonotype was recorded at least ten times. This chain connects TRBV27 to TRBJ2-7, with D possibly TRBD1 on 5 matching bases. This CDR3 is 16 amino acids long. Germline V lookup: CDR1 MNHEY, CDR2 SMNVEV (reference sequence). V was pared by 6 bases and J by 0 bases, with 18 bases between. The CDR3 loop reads CASRRNTGKSSYEQYF. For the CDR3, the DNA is TGTGCCAGCAGGCGGAACACAGGAAAGAGCTCCTACGAGCAGTACTTC.

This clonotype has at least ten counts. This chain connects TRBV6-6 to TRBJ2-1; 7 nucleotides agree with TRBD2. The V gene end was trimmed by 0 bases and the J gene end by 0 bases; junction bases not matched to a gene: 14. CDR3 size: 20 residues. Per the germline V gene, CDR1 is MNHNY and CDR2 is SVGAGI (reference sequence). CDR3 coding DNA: TGTGCCAGCAGTTACTCGACGGTGGCTAGCGGCCTGAGCTCCTACAATGAGCAGTTCTTC. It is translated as CASSYSTVASGLSSYNEQFF.

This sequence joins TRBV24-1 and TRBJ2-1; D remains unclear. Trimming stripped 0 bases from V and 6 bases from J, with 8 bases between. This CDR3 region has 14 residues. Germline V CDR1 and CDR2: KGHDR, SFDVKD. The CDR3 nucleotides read TGTGCCACCAGTGATTTGGTCTTTTCCAATGAGCAGTTCTTC. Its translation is CATSDLVFSNEQFF.

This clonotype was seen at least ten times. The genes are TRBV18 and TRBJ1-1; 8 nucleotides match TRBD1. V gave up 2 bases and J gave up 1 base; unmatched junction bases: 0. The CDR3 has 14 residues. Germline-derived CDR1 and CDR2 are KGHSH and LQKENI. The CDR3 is CASSPTGGNTEAFF. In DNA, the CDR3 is TGTGCCAGCTCACCAACAGGGGGGAACACTGAAGCTTTCTTT.

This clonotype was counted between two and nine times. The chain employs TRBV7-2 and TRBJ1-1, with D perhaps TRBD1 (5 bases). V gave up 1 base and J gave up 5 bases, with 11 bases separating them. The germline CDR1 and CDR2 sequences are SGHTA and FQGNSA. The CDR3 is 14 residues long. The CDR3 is CASSLVRVGTEAFF. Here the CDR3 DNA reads TGTGCCAGCAGCTTAGTCAGGGTGGGTACTGAAGCTTTCTTT.

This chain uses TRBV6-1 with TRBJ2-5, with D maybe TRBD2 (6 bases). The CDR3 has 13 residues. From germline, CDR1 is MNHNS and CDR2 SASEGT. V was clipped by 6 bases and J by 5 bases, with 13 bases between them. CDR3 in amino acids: CASRPSGGETQYF. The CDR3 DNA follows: TGTGCCAGCAGACCGAGCGGAGGGGAGACCCAGTACTTC.

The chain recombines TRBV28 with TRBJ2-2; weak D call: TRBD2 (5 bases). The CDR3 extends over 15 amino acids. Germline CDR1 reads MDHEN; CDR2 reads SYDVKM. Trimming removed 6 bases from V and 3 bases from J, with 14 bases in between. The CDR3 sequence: CASSSPGSDTGELFF. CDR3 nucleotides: TGTGCCAGCAGCTCTCCGGGGTCGGACACCGGGGAGCTGTTTTTT.

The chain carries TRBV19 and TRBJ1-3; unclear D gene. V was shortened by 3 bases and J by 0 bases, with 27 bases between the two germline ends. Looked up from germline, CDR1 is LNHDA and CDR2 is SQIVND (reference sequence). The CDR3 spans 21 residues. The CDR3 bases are TGTGCCAGTAGTATCTCCGTCTCACGGATCCCCCTCTCTCTCTCTGGAAACACCATATATTTT. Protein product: CASSISVSRIPLSLSGNTIYF.

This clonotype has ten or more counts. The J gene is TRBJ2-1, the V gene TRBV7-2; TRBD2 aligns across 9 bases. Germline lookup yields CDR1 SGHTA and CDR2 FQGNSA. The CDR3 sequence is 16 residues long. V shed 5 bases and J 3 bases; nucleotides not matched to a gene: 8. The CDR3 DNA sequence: TGTGCCAGCAGCCCCCGCCTAGCGGGATACTACAATGAGCAGTTCTTC. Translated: CASSPRLAGYYNEQFF.

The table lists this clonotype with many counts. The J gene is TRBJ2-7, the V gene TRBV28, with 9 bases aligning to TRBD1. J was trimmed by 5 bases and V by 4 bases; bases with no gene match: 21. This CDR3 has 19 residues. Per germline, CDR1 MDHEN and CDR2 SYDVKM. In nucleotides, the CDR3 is TGTGCCAGCAGTTATCTTACCATTACCGGGACAGGGATGGAAAACGAGCAGTACTTC. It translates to CASSYLTITGTGMENEQYF. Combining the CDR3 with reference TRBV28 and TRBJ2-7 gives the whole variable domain DVKVTQSSRYLVKRTGEKVFLECVQDMDHENMFWYRQDPGLGLRLIYFSYDVKMKEKGDIPEGYSVSREKKERFSLILESASTNQTSMYLCASSYLTITGTGMENEQYFGPGTRLTVT.

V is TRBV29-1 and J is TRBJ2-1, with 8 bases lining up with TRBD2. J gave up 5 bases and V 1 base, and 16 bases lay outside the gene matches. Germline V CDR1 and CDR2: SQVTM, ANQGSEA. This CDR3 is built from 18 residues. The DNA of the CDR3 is TGCAGCGTTGAAGGGACTAGCAGGAGGGCCAGGTTCCACAATGAGCAGTTCTTC. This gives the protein CSVEGTSRRARFHNEQFF.

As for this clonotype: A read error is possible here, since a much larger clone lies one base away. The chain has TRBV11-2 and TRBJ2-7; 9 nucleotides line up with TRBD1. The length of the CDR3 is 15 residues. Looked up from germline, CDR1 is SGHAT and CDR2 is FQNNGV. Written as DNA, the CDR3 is TGTGCCGGCAGCATATCGGACAGGGGCGACTACGAGCAGTACTTC. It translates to CAGSISDRGDYEQYF.

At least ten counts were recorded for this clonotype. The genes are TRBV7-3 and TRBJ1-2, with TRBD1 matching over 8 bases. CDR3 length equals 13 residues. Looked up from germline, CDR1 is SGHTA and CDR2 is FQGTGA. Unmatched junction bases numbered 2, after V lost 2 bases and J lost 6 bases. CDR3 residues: CASSLAGGDGYTF. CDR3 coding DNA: TGTGCCAGCAGCTTAGCAGGGGGCGATGGCTACACCTTC.

DNA for the CDR3: TGTGCCACCTTCTCAGGGGGTGCGGTGGAAGCTTTCTTT. Residues: CATFSGGAVEAFF. The chain combines TRBV6-1 with TRBJ1-1, with TRBD1 matching over 7 bases. Per germline, CDR1 MNHNS and CDR2 SASEGT. CDR3 length: 13 amino acids. V was clipped by 10 bases and J by 8 bases; unmatched bases: 13.

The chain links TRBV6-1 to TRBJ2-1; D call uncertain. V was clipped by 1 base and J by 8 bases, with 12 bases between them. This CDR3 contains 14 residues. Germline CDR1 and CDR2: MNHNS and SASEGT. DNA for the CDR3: TGTGCCAGCAGTGAAGTAGGTGGTACCGATGAGCAGTTCTTC. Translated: CASSEVGGTDEQFF.

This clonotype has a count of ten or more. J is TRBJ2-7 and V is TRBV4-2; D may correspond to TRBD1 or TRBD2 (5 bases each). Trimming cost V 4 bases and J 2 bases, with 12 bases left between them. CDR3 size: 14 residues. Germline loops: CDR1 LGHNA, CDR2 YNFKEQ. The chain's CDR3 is CASSPRGGTYEQYF. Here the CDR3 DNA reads TGTGCCAGCAGCCCTCGGGGCGGTACCTACGAGCAGTACTTC.

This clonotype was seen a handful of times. The CDR3 region has the DNA TGTGCCAGCAGCTTAGACTCCTCTCATGAGCAGTTCTTC. This encodes CASSLDSSHEQFF. The rearrangement joins TRBV7-3 to TRBJ2-1; the D is unclear. The V end was cut by 2 bases, the J end by 8 bases, with 10 bases between. CDR1 SGHTA and CDR2 FQGTGA come from the germline V gene. The CDR3 runs to 13 residues.

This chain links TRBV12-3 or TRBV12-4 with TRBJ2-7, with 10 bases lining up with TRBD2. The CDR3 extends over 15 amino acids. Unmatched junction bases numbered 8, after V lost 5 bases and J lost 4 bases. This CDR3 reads CASSPSSGRSYEQYF. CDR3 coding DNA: TGTGCCAGCAGTCCATCTAGCGGGAGATCGTACGAGCAGTACTTC.

Written as DNA, the CDR3 is TGCGCCAGCAGCCAGGCAACAGGGGACTCTGGAAACACCATATATTTT. This translates into CASSQATGDSGNTIYF. The rearrangement joins TRBV4-3 to TRBJ1-3, with 7 bases identical to TRBD1. With V trimmed by 3 bases and J by 0 bases, 5 bases remained unmatched. Germline CDR1 and CDR2: LGHNA and YSLEER. The CDR3 length is 16 residues.

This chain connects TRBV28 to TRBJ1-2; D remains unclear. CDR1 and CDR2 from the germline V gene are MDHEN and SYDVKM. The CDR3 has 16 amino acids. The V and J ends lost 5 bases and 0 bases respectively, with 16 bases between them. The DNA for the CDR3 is TGTGCCAGCAGTCTAGATGTCGGGGAAGCTAACTATGGCTACACCTTC. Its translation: CASSLDVGEANYGYTF.

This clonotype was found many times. CDR3 amino acids: CASSLSGGHPSGNTIYF. The CDR3, as DNA: TGTGCCAGCAGCTTATCGGGAGGTCACCCCTCTGGAAACACCATATATTTT. J is TRBJ1-3 and V is TRBV7-8; D unresolved. The CDR3 has 17 amino acids. The V end lost 2 bases, the J end lost 0 bases, and 14 bases lay between the germline ends. The germline V gene has CDR1 SGHVS and CDR2 FQNEAQ.